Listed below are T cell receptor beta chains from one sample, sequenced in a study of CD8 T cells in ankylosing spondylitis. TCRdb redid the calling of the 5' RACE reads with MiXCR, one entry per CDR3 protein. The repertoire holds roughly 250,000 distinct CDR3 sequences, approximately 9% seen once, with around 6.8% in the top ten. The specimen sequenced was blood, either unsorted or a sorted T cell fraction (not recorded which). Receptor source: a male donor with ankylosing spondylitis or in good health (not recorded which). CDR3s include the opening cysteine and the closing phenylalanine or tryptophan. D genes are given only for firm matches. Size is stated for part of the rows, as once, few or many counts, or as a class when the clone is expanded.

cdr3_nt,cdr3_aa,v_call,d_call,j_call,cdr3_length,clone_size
TGTGCCAGCAGCTTCCACTTATCCCCTTCTTACAATGAGCAGTTCTTC,CASSFHLSPSYNEQFF,TRBV7-2,.,TRBJ2-1,16,many
TGCGCCAGCAGCTTGGAAAGTTCGACCGGGGAGCTGTTTTTT,CASSLESSTGELFF,TRBV5-1,.,TRBJ2-2,14,many
TGTGCCAGCAGCTACCTACAGGGTTCTTACAATGAGCAGTTCTTC,CASSYLQGSYNEQFF,TRBV7-2,.,TRBJ2-1,15,many
TGCAGTGCTAGAGGGCGGGTAGTGGAGCAGTTCTTC,CSARGRVVEQFF,TRBV20-1,.,TRBJ2-1,12,many
TGCGCCAGCAGCTTGGTTGGGGGTTACGAGCAGTACTTC,CASSLVGGYEQYF,TRBV5-1,.,TRBJ2-7,13,many
TGTGCCAGCAGACTCAGGGAGTCCTATAATTCACCCCTCCACTTT,CASRLRESYNSPLHF,TRBV7-2,.,TRBJ1-6,15,many
TGTGCCAGCAGCACCCAGCCGACAGATACGCAGTATTTT,CASSTQPTDTQYF,TRBV7-3,.,TRBJ2-3,13,many
TGTGCCAGCAGGCCCAAGGGGTGGGAGAACACTGAAGCTTTCTTT,CASRPKGWENTEAFF,TRBV12-3/TRBV12-4,.,TRBJ1-1,15,many
TGTGCCAGCAGTGAACAGCGGCTAAGCACAGATACGCAGTATTTT,CASSEQRLSTDTQYF,TRBV27,.,TRBJ2-3,15,many
TGCAGTGCTAGAGATCGGCAGGCGGAGGTCCACGAGCAGTACTTC,CSARDRQAEVHEQYF,TRBV20-1,.,TRBJ2-7,15,few
TGCAGCGTTGAAGTCATCGACAGGGGATCGGCTGAAGCTTTCTTT,CSVEVIDRGSAEAFF,TRBV29-1,TRBD1,TRBJ1-1,15,few
TGTGCCACCGTGCCCCGTGAGGGTATGAACACTGAAGCTTTCTTT,CATVPREGMNTEAFF,TRBV6-1,.,TRBJ1-1,15,many
TGTGCCAGCAGCGAACTAATCGTGCGGGGAGATTACACAGATACGCAGTATTTT,CASSELIVRGDYTDTQYF,TRBV11-2,.,TRBJ2-3,18,few
TGTGCCTGGAGTCCAGGACAGGTCGGGGGCTACACCTTC,CAWSPGQVGGYTF,TRBV30,TRBD1,TRBJ1-2,13,many
TGTGCCAGCAGCCCCAGCGACTACAATGAGCAGTTCTTC,CASSPSDYNEQFF,TRBV7-2,.,TRBJ2-1,13,many
TGCGCCAGCAGCCAAGATCGTAGGTATGACCAGCCCCAGCATTTT,CASSQDRRYDQPQHF,TRBV4-3,.,TRBJ1-5,15,.
TGTGCCAGCAGCTTAACCGGGGACGGGGAGCTGTTTTTT,CASSLTGDGELFF,TRBV7-3,.,TRBJ2-2,13,many
TGTGCCTGGAGTGCCGGATTTCTGACTTTTGAGACCCAGTACTTC,CAWSAGFLTFETQYF,TRBV30,.,TRBJ2-5,15,many
TGTGCCAGCAGTAAGCCCCCGGGGCCAGATACGCAGTATTTT,CASSKPPGPDTQYF,TRBV12-3/TRBV12-4,.,TRBJ2-3,14,many
TGTGCCGTAGGACTAGCGGGAGGGCACAATGAGCAGTTCTTC,CAVGLAGGHNEQFF,TRBV11-3,TRBD2,TRBJ2-1,14,.
TGTGCCATCAGTGAGTCCCGGGCCCCGCGGAACACTGAAGCTTTCTTT,CAISESRAPRNTEAFF,TRBV10-3,.,TRBJ1-1,16,.
TGTGCCATCAGTGACTCCCGACCCAGGGGGCATTATGGCTACACCTTC,CAISDSRPRGHYGYTF,TRBV10-3,TRBD1,TRBJ1-2,16,few
TGTGCCAGCAGCCCGGATCTTGGCTACACCTTC,CASSPDLGYTF,TRBV6-2/TRBV6-3,.,TRBJ1-2,11,many
TGTGCCAGCAGCTTGGAGGGGGTACAAGGGGACGCTTTCTTT,CASSLEGVQGDAFF,TRBV7-6,.,TRBJ1-1,14,.
TGTGCCAGCTCCTCCGGGACAATCAACGGGCAGTACTTC,CASSSGTINGQYF,TRBV27,.,TRBJ2-7,13,.
TGTGCCAGCAGTTACTTCCCTAGCGGGGGTCACTACGAGCAGTACTTC,CASSYFPSGGHYEQYF,TRBV6-5,TRBD2,TRBJ2-7,16,many
TGCAGCCTCTTCGGACAGAGCTCCTACAATGAGCAGTTCTTC,CSLFGQSSYNEQFF,TRBV29-1,.,TRBJ2-1,14,many
TGTGCCAGCAGTTTAAATACAGGGGGCACGGGCATTCAGTACTTC,CASSLNTGGTGIQYF,TRBV6-5,TRBD1,TRBJ2-4,15,many
TGCAGTGCTAGAGCAACTAATGAAAAACTGTTTTTT,CSARATNEKLFF,TRBV20-1,.,TRBJ1-4,12,many
TGCAGTGCTAGTTTAAGAGGGCTGCAAGAGACCCAGTACTTC,CSASLRGLQETQYF,TRBV20-1,.,TRBJ2-5,14,many
TGCAGTGCAGGCGGCACAGATACGCAGTATTTT,CSAGGTDTQYF,TRBV20-1,.,TRBJ2-3,11,many
TGTGCCAGCAGTCTGAGAAGGGCCGGGACAGGGCCTGGAAACACCATATATTTT,CASSLRRAGTGPGNTIYF,TRBV5-5,TRBD1,TRBJ1-3,18,.
TGCAGTGCTACCCTCGAGGGTGTGGAGACCCAGTACTTC,CSATLEGVETQYF,TRBV20-1,.,TRBJ2-5,13,many
TGTGCCAGCAGCCCTAGCGGGAGTGTTTCAGATACGCAGTATTTT,CASSPSGSVSDTQYF,TRBV7-9,TRBD2,TRBJ2-3,15,.
TGTGCCAGCAGCTTAGATGAGCTTTGGAGAGCCAAAAACATTCAGTACTTC,CASSLDELWRAKNIQYF,TRBV11-2,.,TRBJ2-4,17,many
TGCAGTGCGCCTATCGGGGGCCTCACAGATACGCAGTATTTT,CSAPIGGLTDTQYF,TRBV20-1,.,TRBJ2-3,14,many
TGTGCCACCAGCAGCTCCCCTGGAAACACCATATATTTT,CATSSSPGNTIYF,TRBV15,.,TRBJ1-3,13,.
TGCGCCAGCAGCTCGGACAGGGGTAACGAGCAGTACTTC,CASSSDRGNEQYF,TRBV5-1,TRBD1,TRBJ2-7,13,many
TGCAGCGTTGACGTTCCAGCGCAACAAGAGACCCAGTACTTC,CSVDVPAQQETQYF,TRBV29-1,.,TRBJ2-5,14,many
TGCGCCAGCAGCTTGAGGACAGAATACCATTTT,CASSLRTEYHF,TRBV5-1,.,TRBJ2-3,11,.
TGTGCCAGCAGCGTAACTCTCACCGGGGAGCTGTTTTTT,CASSVTLTGELFF,TRBV7-2,.,TRBJ2-2,13,many
TGTGCCAGCAGCCCCCAAAGGGGGGCAGGCGGGACCGGGGAGCTGTTTTTT,CASSPQRGAGGTGELFF,TRBV7-2,.,TRBJ2-2,17,.